The sequence of this T cell receptor beta chain was determined in a study of T-cell memory formation after mild COVID-19. TCRdb ran MiXCR on the 5' RACE reads and lists one entry per CDR3 protein. Among tens of thousands of distinct CDR3 sequences listed, more than 11% were seen once. V lost 2 bases and J lost 3, with 12 bases in between. Germline V gives CDR1 SGHTA, CDR2 FQGNSA. The CDR3 spans 15 residues. This clonotype was observed a handful of times. Sequencing input: PBMCs or a T cell subset sorted from them (not recorded which). The chain links TRBV7-2 to TRBJ2-3; D tentatively fits TRBD1 or TRBD2 (6 bases each). This clonotype originated in an adult woman who had mild COVID-19 (a few samples of this study predate the infection). Cell type and time point are not known. The CDR3 sequence is CASSLLGGGTDTQYF. The CDR3 coding sequence is TGTGCCAGCAGCTTATTGGGGGGCGGGACAGATACGCAGTATTTT. The full variable domain, with the rest looked up from reference TRBV7-2 and TRBJ2-3, is GAGVSQSPSNKVTEKGKDVELRCDPISGHTALYWYRQSLGQGLEFLIYFQGNSAPDKSGLPSDRFSAERTGGSVSTLTIQRTQQEDSAVYLCASSLLGGGTDTQYFGPGTRLTVL.